This T cell receptor beta chain was sequenced for a study of T cells in Graves' hyperthyroidism and ophthalmopathy. The V end lost 4 bases, the J end lost 6 bases, and 9 bases lay between the germline ends. Germline V lookup: CDR1 MNHEY, CDR2 SMNVEV (reference sequence). The CDR3 sequence is 12 residues long. If no ophthalmopathy progression occurred within 18 months, Graves' hyperthyroidism was stable. The hyperthyroidism patients had all been newly diagnosed, and their disease duration was under 2 months. Their ages ranged from 18 to 65 years. Amplified TCR beta CDR3 regions came from RNA transcripts. Researchers ran a first-round RT-PCR on the TCR CDR3 using the HTBI primer set. Each CDR3 protein is one row after TCRdb ran MiXCR on the multiplex PCR reads. The sample has about 590,000 distinct CDR3 sequences, less than 20% seen once.

J is TRBJ1-1 and V is TRBV27; D gene unclear. Sample: blood. The source is a woman under 40 with Graves' hyperthyroidism. The CDR3 bases are TGTGCCAGCAGTTCCCCCCCAGCTGAAGCTTTCTTT. It is translated as CASSSPPAEAFF.